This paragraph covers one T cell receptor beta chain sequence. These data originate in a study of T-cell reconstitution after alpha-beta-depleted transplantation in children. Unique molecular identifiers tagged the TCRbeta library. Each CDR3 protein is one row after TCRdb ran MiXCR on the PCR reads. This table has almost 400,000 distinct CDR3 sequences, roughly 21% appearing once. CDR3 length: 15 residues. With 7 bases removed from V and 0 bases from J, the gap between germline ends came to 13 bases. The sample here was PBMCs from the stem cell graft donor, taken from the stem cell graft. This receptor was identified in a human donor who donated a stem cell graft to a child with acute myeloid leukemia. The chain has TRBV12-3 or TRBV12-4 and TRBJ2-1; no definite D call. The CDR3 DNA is TGTGCCAGCACCTTAGGTAGGGCCTCCTACAATGAGCAGTTCTTC. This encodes CASTLGRASYNEQFF.